Presented here are 5 T cell receptor beta chains from one specimen sequenced in a study of T cells after yellow fever vaccination. Using its own MiXCR run on the 5' RACE reads, TCRdb lists one record per CDR3 protein. The repertoire holds under 550,000 distinct CDR3 sequences, around a fifth seen once, with around 16% in the top ten. The specimen was PBMCs, collected 21 days after the first yellow fever vaccination. The origin of the receptors is a man in his late teens or twenties who received the YFV17D yellow fever vaccine.

This rearrangement joins TRBV7-9 to TRBJ2-3; TRBD2 matches at 8 bases. From germline, CDR1 is SEHNR and CDR2 FQNEAQ (reference sequence). This CDR3 region has 17 residues. V was clipped by 2 bases and J by 0 bases; unmatched bases: 7. The CDR3, as DNA: TGTGCCAGCAGCTTAAGCGGGGGAACCCCTAGCACAGATACGCAGTATTTT. It yields the protein CASSLSGGTPSTDTQYF. The variable domain in full, with the rest retrieved from reference TRBV7-9 and TRBJ2-3, is DTGVSQNPRHKITKRGQNVTFRCDPISEHNRLYWYRQTLGQGPEFLTYFQNEAQLEKSRLLSDRFSAERPKGSFSTLEIQRTEQGDSAMYLCASSLSGGTPSTDTQYFGPGTRLTVL.

This clonotype was observed at least ten times. The V gene is TRBV6-1, the J gene TRBJ1-2; D is ambiguous. The V and J ends lost 7 bases and 8 bases respectively, with 20 bases between them. In germline, CDR1 is MNHNS, CDR2 SASEGT. The CDR3 covers 14 residues. CDR3 in amino acids: CASTPRPGRSGYTF. The CDR3 DNA sequence: TGTGCCAGCACCCCTAGGCCCGGAAGGAGCGGCTACACCTTC.

The genes are TRBV16 and TRBJ1-3; possible D gene TRBD1, 6 bases. In germline, CDR1 is KGHSY, CDR2 FQNENV. Trimming cost V 5 bases and J 3 bases, with 11 bases left between them. The CDR3 sequence is 14 residues long. CDR3 sequence: CASSEQGFGNTIYF. For the CDR3, the DNA is TGTGCCAGCAGCGAACAGGGATTTGGAAACACCATATATTTT. Using reference TRBV16 and TRBJ1-3 for the parts outside the CDR3, the full variable domain is GEEVAQTPKHLVRGEGQKAKLYCAPIKGHSYVFWYQQVLKNEFKFLISFQNENVFDETGMPKERFSAKCLPNSPCSLEIQATKLEDSAVYFCASSEQGFGNTIYFGEGSWLTVV.

The chain combines TRBV5-4 with TRBJ2-3, with 13 bases that match TRBD2. The ends lost 1 base at V and 5 bases at J; junction bases unmatched: 4. Germline-derived CDR1 and CDR2 are SGHNT and YYREEE (reference sequence). CDR3 length: 16 amino acids. The DNA for the CDR3 is TGTGCCAGCAGCTTGAAACTAGCGGGGGGGCAAGATACGCAGTATTTT. Residues: CASSLKLAGGQDTQYF.

The chain has TRBV5-4 and TRBJ2-5; D gene ambiguous. V lost 3 bases and J lost 4, with 13 bases in between. Per germline, CDR1 SGHNT and CDR2 YYREEE (reference sequence). This CDR3 is 14 amino acids long. The CDR3 sequence: CASSSDPSGETQYF. In DNA form, the CDR3 reads TGTGCCAGCAGCTCGGACCCCTCGGGAGAGACCCAGTACTTC.